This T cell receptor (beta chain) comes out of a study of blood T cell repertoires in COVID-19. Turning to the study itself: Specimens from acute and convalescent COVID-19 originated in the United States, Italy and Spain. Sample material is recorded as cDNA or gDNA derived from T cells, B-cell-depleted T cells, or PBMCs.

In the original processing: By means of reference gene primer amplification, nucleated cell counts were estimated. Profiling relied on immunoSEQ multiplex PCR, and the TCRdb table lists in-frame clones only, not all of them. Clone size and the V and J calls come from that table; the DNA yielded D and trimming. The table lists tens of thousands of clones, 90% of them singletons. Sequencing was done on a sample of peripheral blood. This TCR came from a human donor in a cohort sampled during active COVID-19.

The chain's CDR3 is CASSVRPRTSGRGGTDTQYF. The CDR3, as DNA: TGTGCCAGCAGCGTGCGCCCACGGACTAGCGGGAGGGGGGGCACAGATACGCAGTATTTT. The rearrangement uses TRBV9 and TRBJ2-3; 15 bases agree with TRBD2. Germline loops: CDR1 SGDLS, CDR2 YYNGEE. This CDR3 contains 20 residues. The J segment lost 1 base and the V segment lost 2 bases, leaving 11 bases of the junction unmatched.